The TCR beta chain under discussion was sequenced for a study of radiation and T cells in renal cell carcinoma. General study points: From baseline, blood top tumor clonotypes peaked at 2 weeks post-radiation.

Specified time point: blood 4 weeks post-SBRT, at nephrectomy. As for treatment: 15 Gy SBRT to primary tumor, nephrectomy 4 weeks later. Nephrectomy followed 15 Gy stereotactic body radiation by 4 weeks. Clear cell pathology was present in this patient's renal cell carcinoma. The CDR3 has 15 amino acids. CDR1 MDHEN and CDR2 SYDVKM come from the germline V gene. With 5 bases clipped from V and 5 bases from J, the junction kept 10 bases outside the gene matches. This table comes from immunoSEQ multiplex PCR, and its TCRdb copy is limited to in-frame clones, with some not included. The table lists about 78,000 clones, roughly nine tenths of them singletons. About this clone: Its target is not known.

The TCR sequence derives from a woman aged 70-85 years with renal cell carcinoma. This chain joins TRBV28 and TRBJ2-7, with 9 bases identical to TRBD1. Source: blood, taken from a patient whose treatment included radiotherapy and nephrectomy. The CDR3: CASSPTGGGLHEQYF. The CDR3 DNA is TGTGCCAGCAGTCCGACAGGGGGTGGGTTACACGAGCAGTACTTC.